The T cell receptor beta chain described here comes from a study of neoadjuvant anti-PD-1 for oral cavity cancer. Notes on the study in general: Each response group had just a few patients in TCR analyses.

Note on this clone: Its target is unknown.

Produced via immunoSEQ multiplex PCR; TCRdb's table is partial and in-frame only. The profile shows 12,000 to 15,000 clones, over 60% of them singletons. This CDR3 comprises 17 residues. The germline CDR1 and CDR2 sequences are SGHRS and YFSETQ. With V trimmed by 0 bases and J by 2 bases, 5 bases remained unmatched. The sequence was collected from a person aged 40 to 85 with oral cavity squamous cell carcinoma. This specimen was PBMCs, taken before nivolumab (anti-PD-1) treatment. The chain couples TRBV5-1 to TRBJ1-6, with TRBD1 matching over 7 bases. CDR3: CASSLESTGAYNSPLHF. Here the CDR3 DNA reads TGCGCCAGCAGCTTGGAATCAACAGGGGCCTATAATTCACCCCTCCACTTT.